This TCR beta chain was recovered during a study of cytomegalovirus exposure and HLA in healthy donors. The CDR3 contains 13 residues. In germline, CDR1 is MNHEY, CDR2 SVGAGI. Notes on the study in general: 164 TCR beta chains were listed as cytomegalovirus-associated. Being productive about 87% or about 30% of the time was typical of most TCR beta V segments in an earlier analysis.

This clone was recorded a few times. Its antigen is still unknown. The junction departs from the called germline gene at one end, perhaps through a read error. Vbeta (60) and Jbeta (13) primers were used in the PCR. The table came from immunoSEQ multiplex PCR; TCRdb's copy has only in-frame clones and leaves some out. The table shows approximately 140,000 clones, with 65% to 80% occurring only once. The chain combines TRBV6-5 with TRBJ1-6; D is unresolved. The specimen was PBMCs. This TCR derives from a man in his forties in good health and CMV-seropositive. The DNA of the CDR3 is TGTGCCACCAGTGGAGGGTGGAATTCACCCCTCCACTTT. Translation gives CATSGGWNSPLHF.